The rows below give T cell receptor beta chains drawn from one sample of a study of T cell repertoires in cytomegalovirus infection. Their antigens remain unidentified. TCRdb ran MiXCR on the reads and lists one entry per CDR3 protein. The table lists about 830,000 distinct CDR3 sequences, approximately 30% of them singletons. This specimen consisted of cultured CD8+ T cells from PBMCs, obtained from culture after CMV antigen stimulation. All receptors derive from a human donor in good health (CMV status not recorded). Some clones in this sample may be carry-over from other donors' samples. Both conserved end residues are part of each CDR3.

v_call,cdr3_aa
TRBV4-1,CASSQWGSYNEQFF
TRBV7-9,CASSLGQGGRSHTEAFF
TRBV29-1,CSVEDLEQTAGNTIYF
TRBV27,CATKTRTGGEFYGKNIQYF
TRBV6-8,CASQTGPWGDEQFF
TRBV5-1,CASSSPERDSGNTIYF
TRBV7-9,CASSLTGGDSPLHF
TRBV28,CASSLPGVAAGELFF
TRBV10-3,CAISEWKTDTQYF
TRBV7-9,CASTMGMVGQSEKLFF
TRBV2,CASKRGNTEAFF
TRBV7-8,CASSPLGQVRKKYGYTF